The 20 T cell receptor beta chains in this list originate from one sample, sequenced in a study of beta chain features in type 1 diabetes. General observations from the study: In every one of the four CD4+ subsets, TCRB CDR3s were moderately but significantly shorter in Type 1 diabetes patients.

These receptors' antigens are unknown. cDNA synthesis used the whole RNA isolate, giving expressed TCRB sequences. TCRdb's table, derived via immunoSEQ multiplex PCR, lists solely in-frame clones and lacks some. Counted here are a few hundred thousand clones, 8.5% to 10% occurring once; the ten biggest clones make up about 0.6%. Sequenced input: central memory CD4+ T cells from blood. These TCRs come from a man aged 25 to 40 with type 1 diabetes.

V is TRBV30 and J is TRBJ1-6; D is unclear. The CDR3 length is 11 residues. Germline values: CDR1 GTSNPN, CDR2 SVGIG (reference sequence). Trimming shortened V by 3 bases and J by 10 bases, and 7 bases separated the two germline ends. The CDR3 sequence is CAWSAGSPLHF. In nucleotides, the CDR3 is TGTGCCTGGAGCGCCGGATCACCCCTCCACTTT.

The V gene is TRBV5-1, the J gene TRBJ2-5; D is uncertain. The length of the CDR3 is 14 residues. In germline, CDR1 is SGHRS, CDR2 YFSETQ. V was pared by 4 bases and J by 0 bases, with 10 bases between. CDR3: CASSKSGNQETQYF. The DNA of the CDR3 is TGCGCCAGCAGCAAGTCTGGAAACCAAGAGACCCAGTACTTC.

This clone has a count of ten or more. The chain uses TRBV7-2 and TRBJ2-7, with 10 bases that match TRBD1. Per the germline V gene, CDR1 is SGHTA and CDR2 is FQGNSA. CDR3 size: 16 residues. V shed 4 bases, J shed 5 bases, and the junction held 11 bases outside the gene matches. The DNA of the CDR3 is TGTGCCAGCAGCTCCTATCCGACAGGGGGCAACCACGAGCAGTACTTC. It yields the protein CASSSYPTGGNHEQYF.

This clone has a handful of counts. This rearrangement joins TRBV4-3 to TRBJ1-1, with TRBD1 as a possible D gene (6 bases). Per germline, CDR1 LGHNA and CDR2 YSLEER. The CDR3 spans 19 residues. The V and J ends lost 0 bases and 1 base respectively, with 21 bases between them. The CDR3 region is CASSQDVRRGGARNTEAFF. CDR3 DNA: TGCGCCAGCAGCCAAGATGTTCGTCGCGGGGGCGCGAGGAACACTGAAGCTTTCTTT.

The genes are TRBV10-2 and TRBJ1-5, with D perhaps matching TRBD1 (6 bases). Trimming removed 4 bases at V and 4 bases at J, with 11 bases between. This CDR3 region has 14 residues. Germline CDR1 is WSHSY and CDR2 is SAAADI. In DNA, the CDR3 is TGCGCCAGCAGTGGGACAGCACCAAATCAGCCCCAGCATTTT. Its translation: CASSGTAPNQPQHF.

The genes are TRBV7-3 and TRBJ2-6; 7 positions match TRBD1. The junction had 2 bases not matched to a gene; V was cut back by 4 bases and J by 2 bases. The CDR3 has 15 amino acids. Germline V gene sequence: CDR1 SGHTA, CDR2 FQGTGA. In DNA form, the CDR3 reads TGTGCCAGCAGCTCAACAGGGGCTGGGGCCAACGTCCTGACTTTC. Translating it yields CASSSTGAGANVLTF.

This clone was seen repeatedly, ten times or more. This chain uses TRBV6-1 with TRBJ1-3; the D is unclear. CDR1 and CDR2 from the germline V gene are MNHNS and SASEGT. Trimming cost V 8 bases and J 0 bases, with 11 bases left between them. This CDR3 has 14 residues. CDR3 in DNA: TGTGCCAGCGGACGCCTAAGCTCTGGAAACACCATATATTTT. Its protein is CASGRLSSGNTIYF.

This clone has more than one count but fewer than ten. V gene TRBV7-8 combines with J gene TRBJ1-3; D possibly corresponds to TRBD1 (5 bases). In germline, CDR1 is SGHVS, CDR2 FQNEAQ. The CDR3 is 14 residues long. Trimming removed 5 bases at V and 3 bases at J, with 11 bases between. CDR3 in DNA: TGTGCCAGCAGCCCCCAGGGAGGTGGAAACACCATATATTTT. Translated, it gives CASSPQGGGNTIYF.

This CDR3 reads CATGTAGYAHTQYF. Written as DNA, the CDR3 is TGTGCCACCGGTACAGCGGGATATGCTCATACGCAGTATTTT. V usage is TRBV15 and J usage is TRBJ2-3; 7 bases align to TRBD2. V lost 8 bases to trimming and J lost 7 bases; unmatched junction nucleotides: 12. The CDR3 runs 14 residues. Germline loops: CDR1 LNHNV, CDR2 YYDKDF (reference sequence).

This clone was seen at least ten times. The CDR3 DNA reads as TGTGCCAGCAAAGGGCCCCTTAATGAAAAACTGTTTTTT. Residues: CASKGPLNEKLFF. This chain links TRBV28 with TRBJ1-4; D unresolved. Germline-derived CDR1 and CDR2 are MDHEN and SYDVKM. V shed 7 bases and J shed 4 bases, with 10 bases lying between them. This CDR3 spans 13 amino acids.

V is TRBV6-5 and J is TRBJ2-7; D unresolved. This CDR3 has 14 residues. V was cut by 0 bases and J by 2 bases, with 8 bases left in between. Germline CDR1 and CDR2: MNHEY and SVGAGI. Here the CDR3 DNA reads TGTGCCAGCAGTTACTCGGGGAATACCTACGAGCAGTACTTC. This codes for CASSYSGNTYEQYF.

This rearrangement joins TRBV6-6 to TRBJ2-3, with TRBD2 matching 10 bases. The germline V gene encodes CDR1 MNHNY and CDR2 SVGAGI (reference sequence). The CDR3 has 16 amino acids. The J segment lost 4 bases and the V segment lost 2 bases, leaving 6 bases of the junction unmatched. This CDR3 is CASSYLAGVGADTQYF. Written as DNA, the CDR3 is TGTGCCAGCAGTTACCTAGCGGGAGTAGGGGCAGATACGCAGTATTTT.

This clone was seen only a few times. This sequence joins TRBV6-1 and TRBJ2-2, with 7 bases that match TRBD2. This CDR3 contains 15 residues. The germline V gene has CDR1 MNHNS and CDR2 SASEGT. V was clipped by 10 bases and J by 4 bases; unmatched bases: 12. CDR3 amino acids: CAISWRGFGTGELFF. CDR3 sequence (DNA): TGTGCCATTAGCTGGCGGGGGTTTGGCACCGGGGAGCTGTTTTTT.

The J gene is TRBJ2-5, the V gene TRBV2; 12 bases map to TRBD2. The CDR3 loop spans 15 amino acids. Germline CDR1 is SNHLY and CDR2 is FYNNEI. With 4 bases clipped from V and 5 bases from J, the junction kept 5 bases outside the gene matches. The CDR3 here is CASSVGLAGRETQYF. CDR3 DNA: TGTGCCAGCAGTGTCGGACTAGCGGGGAGGGAGACCCAGTACTTC.

This clone was seen more than once but under ten times. V gene TRBV10-2 combines with J gene TRBJ2-7; possibly TRBD2 for D (6 bases). The CDR3 length is 15 residues. The germline CDR1 and CDR2 sequences are WSHSY and SAAADI. V gave up 2 bases and J gave up 3 bases, with 14 bases separating them. This CDR3 is CASSEIRGGGYEQYF. In DNA, the CDR3 is TGCGCCAGCAGTGAGATAAGGGGAGGAGGCTACGAGCAGTACTTC.

About this clone: This CDR3 is also generated by other DNA sequences in the sample. The chain carries TRBV9 and TRBJ1-2; unclear D gene. Germline V gene lookup returns CDR1 SGDLS and CDR2 YYNGEE. This CDR3 has 15 residues. The V end was cut by 0 bases, the J end by 2 bases, with 11 bases between. The CDR3 spells CASSVVEGGNYGYTF. In nucleotides, the CDR3 is TGTGCCAGCAGCGTAGTTGAGGGAGGCAACTATGGCTACACCTTC.

This clone appeared many times. The identical CDR3 is also encoded by other nucleotide sequences in the sample. The J gene is TRBJ1-2, the V gene TRBV5-6; D uncertain. From germline, CDR1 is SGHDT and CDR2 YYEEEE. V was pared by 5 bases and J by 10 bases, with 15 bases between. CDR3 length: 12 amino acids. In nucleotides, the CDR3 is TGTGCCAGCAGGGGTCTGGGAGTGGACTACACCTTC. Its translation is CASRGLGVDYTF.

This chain connects TRBV7-9 to TRBJ2-1; 8 bases agree with TRBD2. Unmatched junction bases numbered 10, after V lost 5 bases and J lost 4 bases. This CDR3 has 16 residues. Germline-derived CDR1 and CDR2 are SEHNR and FQNEAQ (reference sequence). CDR3 coding DNA: TGTGCCAGCAGCCCCGCGCGGACTAGCCCATACAATGAGCAGTTCTTC. Translation: CASSPARTSPYNEQFF.

This clone was detected a few times. The rearrangement uses TRBV19 and TRBJ1-6; no clear D. V lost 2 bases, J lost 8 bases, and 10 bases lay in between. Germline assignment: CDR1 LNHDA and CDR2 SQIVND (reference sequence). The CDR3 has 14 amino acids. CDR3 in DNA: TGTGCCAGTAGTATAAAGGTCGACCATTCACCCCTCCACTTT. This encodes CASSIKVDHSPLHF.

This chain uses TRBV5-6 with TRBJ2-2, with D possibly being TRBD2 (5 bases). Germline lookup yields CDR1 SGHDT and CDR2 YYEEEE. V was shortened by 4 bases and J by 0 bases, with 10 bases between the two germline ends. The length of the CDR3 is 15 residues. The CDR3 sequence: CASSGSGTNTGELFF. The CDR3 DNA follows: TGTGCCAGCAGCGGGTCCGGGACGAACACCGGGGAGCTGTTTTTT.